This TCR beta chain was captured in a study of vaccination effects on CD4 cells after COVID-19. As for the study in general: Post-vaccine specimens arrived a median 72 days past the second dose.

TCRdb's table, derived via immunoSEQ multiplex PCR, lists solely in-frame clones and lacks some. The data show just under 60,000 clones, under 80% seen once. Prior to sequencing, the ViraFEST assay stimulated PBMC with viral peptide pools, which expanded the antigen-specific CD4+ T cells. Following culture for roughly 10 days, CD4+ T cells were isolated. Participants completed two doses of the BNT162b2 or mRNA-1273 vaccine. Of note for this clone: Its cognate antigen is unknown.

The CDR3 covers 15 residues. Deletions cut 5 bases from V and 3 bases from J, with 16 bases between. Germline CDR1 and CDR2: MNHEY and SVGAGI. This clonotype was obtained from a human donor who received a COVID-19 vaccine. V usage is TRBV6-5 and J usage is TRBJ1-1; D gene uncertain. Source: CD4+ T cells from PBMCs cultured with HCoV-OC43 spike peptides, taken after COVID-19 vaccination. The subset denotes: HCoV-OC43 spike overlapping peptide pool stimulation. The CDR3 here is CASSIVRVKDTEAFF. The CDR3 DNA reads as TGTGCCAGCAGTATAGTAAGGGTAAAGGACACTGAAGCTTTCTTT.